One T cell receptor beta chain is described in this entry. Antigen unknown. The data belong to a study of OX40 agonist ivuxolimab in advanced cancers. Across the whole study: Under the entry rules, prior anti-PD-1, anti-PD-L1 or anti-CTLA-4 therapy was allowed, and about 40% had some. General observations from the study: CD4+ and CD8+ blood T cells expanded clonally by week 6 at 0.1 to 3.0 mg/kg. On average, CD8+ T cells had more expanded clones than CD4+.

Per the germline V gene, CDR1 is SGHDN and CDR2 is FVKESK. V lost 0 bases to trimming and J lost 2 bases, with 8 bases between them. This CDR3 is 15 amino acids long. Some clones are missing from TCRdb's copy, which holds only in-frame ones; the method was immunoSEQ multiplex PCR. The sample has about 48,000 clones, approximately 90% seen once. The chain couples TRBV14 to TRBJ2-4; D is ambiguous. The sample consisted of CD4+ or CD8+ T cells sorted from blood, taken in a trial of the OX40 agonist ivuxolimab. The source is an adult with an advanced solid tumor such as melanoma, head and neck, liver or kidney cancer. Written as DNA, the CDR3 is TGTGCCAGCAGCCAAGAAGTGGTTCCCAAAAACATTCAGTACTTC. It is translated as CASSQEVVPKNIQYF.